The 32 T cell receptor beta chains below were found in one sample sequenced in a study of shared clonotypes between healthy human individuals (dated by TCRdb to 2020 to 2022). Library preparation used the immunoSEQ multiplex PCR assay. TCRdb provides this immuneACCESS table in a form limited to in-frame rearrangements. Some clones are lacking; in checked studies, under half of them reflect an unresolved V gene, and why the rest are absent is not known. For this sample the table gives hundreds of thousands of clones, of which around 90% were detected only once. The ten largest clones add up to approximately 24% of the sample. For the CD8 naive samples, CD45RO-negative cells were positively selected for CCR7, yielding a CD45RA+CCR7+ population from which TemRA cells were excluded. Sequenced: naive CD8+ T cells sorted from blood. The cell subset or site label corresponds to: CD45RA+CCR7+. The source is a man younger than 40 in good health.

V usage is TRBV7-8 and J usage is TRBJ2-7; 9 bases agree with TRBD1. The CDR3 is 18 amino acids. V was pared by 4 bases and J by 4 bases, with 17 bases of the junction left unmatched. Germline V CDR1 and CDR2: SGHVS, FQNEAQ. CDR3 coding DNA: TGTGCCAGCAGCTCTGGGACAGGGATTATCCGGCCGGCTTACGAGCAGTACTTC. This translates into CASSSGTGIIRPAYEQYF.

The V gene is TRBV7-9, the J gene TRBJ2-1; D possibly matches TRBD1 or TRBD2 (5 bases each). The germline V and J ends were trimmed by 2 bases and 5 bases, with 10 bases remaining between them. This CDR3 spans 14 amino acids. Per germline, CDR1 SEHNR and CDR2 FQNEAQ (reference sequence). CDR3 coding DNA: TGTGCCAGCAGCTTACTGGGGGTCCACAATGAGCAGTTCTTC. Translation: CASSLLGVHNEQFF.

The V call is TRBV14, the J call TRBJ1-2, with TRBD1 matching 7 bases. From germline, CDR1 is SGHDN and CDR2 FVKESK. V shed 1 base and J 0 bases; nucleotides not matched to a gene: 2. There are 15 residues in the CDR3. The CDR3, as DNA: TGTGCCAGCAGCCAAGTAGGGGGCCCTAACTATGGCTACACCTTC. The encoded protein is CASSQVGGPNYGYTF.

The chain employs TRBV7-9 and TRBJ2-2; D remains unclear. Germline assignment: CDR1 SEHNR and CDR2 FQNEAQ (reference sequence). V was cut by 3 bases and J by 1 base, with 3 bases left in between. The CDR3 runs to 13 residues. CDR3 residues: CASSLLNTGELFF. The CDR3 nucleotides read TGTGCCAGCAGCTTGCTGAACACCGGGGAGCTGTTTTTT. The whole variable domain, remainder taken from reference TRBV7-9 and TRBJ2-2, is DTGVSQNPRHKITKRGQNVTFRCDPISEHNRLYWYRQTLGQGPEFLTYFQNEAQLEKSRLLSDRFSAERPKGSFSTLEIQRTEQGDSAMYLCASSLLNTGELFFGEGSRLTVL.

The chain couples TRBV27 to TRBJ2-1; D is perhaps TRBD2 (5 bases). The germline V gene encodes CDR1 MNHEY and CDR2 SMNVEV (reference sequence). The CDR3 consists of 13 residues. Trimming removed 8 bases at V and 3 bases at J, with 11 bases between. The DNA of the CDR3 is TGTGCCAGCTCGGACGGACTCTACAATGAGCAGTTCTTC. Translated, it gives CASSDGLYNEQFF.

The chain is built from TRBV4-1 and TRBJ1-5; D is undetermined. The germline gives CDR1 MGHRA, CDR2 YSYEKL. The CDR3 sequence is 15 residues long. V was cut by 4 bases and J by 4 bases, with 14 bases left in between. DNA of the CDR3: TGCGCCAGCAGCCCGGAGCCCGCTTTGAATCAGCCCCAGCATTTT. Its protein product is CASSPEPALNQPQHF.

The gene calls are TRBV14 and TRBJ2-1; D not certain. Deletions cut 0 bases from V and 4 bases from J, with 10 bases between. The CDR3 extends over 15 amino acids. Germline V CDR1 and CDR2: SGHDN, FVKESK. This CDR3 is CASSQDPYTYNEQFF. The CDR3 nucleotides read TGTGCCAGCAGCCAAGACCCCTACACTTACAATGAGCAGTTCTTC.

J is TRBJ1-2 and V is TRBV5-1, with TRBD1 as a possible D gene (5 bases). Germline V gene data show CDR1 as SGHRS and CDR2 as YFSETQ. Trimming left V 5 bases short and J 3 bases short, with 17 bases between. There are 15 residues in the CDR3. The CDR3 nucleotides are TGCGCCAGCAGGGGGCCCCAGGGAAGGGACTATGGCTACACCTTC. As protein: CASRGPQGRDYGYTF. The full variable domain, in which reference TRBV5-1 and TRBJ1-2 provide the parts outside the CDR3, is KAGVTQTPRYLIKTRGQQVTLSCSPISGHRSVSWYQQTPGQGLQFLFEYFSETQRNKGNFPGRFSGRQFSNSRSEMNVSTLELGDSALYLCASRGPQGRDYGYTFGSGTRLTVV.

The chain combines TRBV25-1 with TRBJ2-1; 7 positions match TRBD1. The CDR3 has 17 residues. Per germline, CDR1 MGHDK and CDR2 SYGVNS. V was clipped by 4 bases and J by 3 bases; unmatched bases: 12. The CDR3 reads CASSGDSFVLNYNEQFF. In DNA, the CDR3 is TGTGCCAGCAGTGGGGACAGTTTTGTTCTGAACTACAATGAGCAGTTCTTC.

The chain links TRBV29-1 to TRBJ1-1; 11 nucleotides line up with TRBD1. The CDR3 extends over 11 amino acids. Looked up from germline, CDR1 is SQVTM and CDR2 is ANQGSEA. The chain's CDR3 is CTGTGGTEAFF. Here the CDR3 DNA reads TGCACAGGGACAGGGGGCACTGAAGCTTTCTTT.

J is TRBJ1-2 and V is TRBV30; D unresolved. From germline, CDR1 is GTSNPN and CDR2 SVGIG (reference sequence). This CDR3 comprises 10 residues. The V end lost 3 bases, the J end lost 3 bases, and 2 bases lay between the germline ends. The CDR3 DNA reads TGTGCCTGGAGGGACTATGGCTACACCTTC. Translating gives CAWRDYGYTF.

This chain connects TRBV19 to TRBJ2-7; perhaps TRBD2 as D (6 bases). The CDR3 length is 13 residues. CDR1 is LNHDA and CDR2 is SQIVND in the germline V gene (reference sequence). The V end lost 11 bases, the J end lost 0 bases, and 14 bases lay between the germline ends. This CDR3 reads CASGTSFSYEQYF. In DNA, the CDR3 is TGTGCCTCCGGGACTTCCTTCTCCTACGAGCAGTACTTC.

The table lists this clone with a count of one. V usage is TRBV5-1 and J usage is TRBJ2-1; TRBD2 matches 7 bases. Trimming at V came to 0 bases and at J to 1 base, leaving 4 bases not matched to a gene. The germline gives CDR1 SGHRS, CDR2 YFSETQ. The CDR3 consists of 16 residues. CDR3 sequence (DNA): TGCGCCAGCAGCTTGGCGGGACTAAATTCCTACAATGAGCAGTTCTTC. As protein: CASSLAGLNSYNEQFF.

CDR3 coding DNA: TGTGCCAGCAGCGTAGGGGCTAGCGGGAGTATATCCTACGAGCAGTACTTC. This sequence encodes CASSVGASGSISYEQYF. The chain joins TRBV9 to TRBJ2-7; 10 bases map to TRBD2. Trimming at V came to 0 bases and at J to 1 base, leaving 7 bases not matched to a gene. CDR1 is SGDLS and CDR2 is YYNGEE in the germline V gene. The CDR3 spans 17 residues.

V usage is TRBV28 and J usage is TRBJ2-7; D not certain. The CDR3 has 13 residues. Germline assignment: CDR1 MDHEN and CDR2 SYDVKM. V gave up 3 bases and J gave up 2 bases, with 8 bases separating them. The CDR3 coding sequence is TGTGCCAGCAGTTTCGCTGGGGCCTACGAGCAGTACTTC. It is translated as CASSFAGAYEQYF.

The chain links TRBV5-6 to TRBJ2-1; perhaps D is TRBD1 or TRBD2 (5 bases each). Germline lookup yields CDR1 SGHDT and CDR2 YYEEEE. V was cut by 1 base and J by 5 bases, with 13 bases left in between. The CDR3 spans 15 residues. CDR3 loop: CASSLWGGLNNEQFF. The CDR3 nucleotides read TGTGCCAGCAGCTTGTGGGGCGGGCTGAACAATGAGCAGTTCTTC.

This chain connects TRBV6-5 to TRBJ2-7, with D tentatively TRBD1 or TRBD2 (5 bases each). The CDR3 is made up of 13 amino acids. The V gene's germline CDR1 is MNHEY and CDR2 SVGAGI. V was clipped by 5 bases and J by 6 bases, with 14 bases between them. The CDR3 DNA is TGTGCCAGCAGTATCCGAAGGGACCTCGAGCAGTACTTC. It translates to CASSIRRDLEQYF.

This sequence joins TRBV9 and TRBJ2-7; D call uncertain. Germline V lookup: CDR1 SGDLS, CDR2 YYNGEE. This CDR3 spans 14 amino acids. Trimming took 3 bases from V and 5 from J, leaving 15 bases between them. Written as DNA, the CDR3 is TGTGCCAGCAGCGCACCCCAAAGGGTCCACGAGCAGTACTTC. This gives the protein CASSAPQRVHEQYF. The full variable domain, completed using reference TRBV9 and TRBJ2-7, is DSGVTQTPKHLITATGQRVTLRCSPRSGDLSVYWYQQSLDQGLQFLIQYYNGEERAKGNILERFSAQQFPDLHSELNLSSLELGDSALYFCASSAPQRVHEQYFGPGTRLTVT.

This clone was recorded only once. The chain links TRBV9 to TRBJ2-1, with D hard to call. The germline V and J ends were trimmed by 4 bases and 5 bases, with 10 bases remaining between them. Looked up from germline, CDR1 is SGDLS and CDR2 is YYNGEE. The CDR3 is 13 amino acids. CDR3 DNA: TGTGCCAGCAGCCTTCCGCCCCACAATGAGCAGTTCTTC. Translating it yields CASSLPPHNEQFF.

This clone has just one count. The V call is TRBV7-9, the J call TRBJ2-1; the D is unclear. The CDR3 length is 13 residues. V was clipped by 6 bases and J by 3 bases, with 9 bases between them. Germline V lookup: CDR1 SEHNR, CDR2 FQNEAQ (reference sequence). The CDR3: CASRRENYNEQFF. The CDR3 DNA reads as TGTGCCAGCAGAAGGGAAAACTACAATGAGCAGTTCTTC.

CDR3 in amino acids: CASSLDAGNEQFF. The CDR3, as DNA: TGTGCCAGCAGCTTAGATGCGGGCAATGAGCAGTTCTTC. This rearrangement joins TRBV7-3 to TRBJ2-1, with D possibly matching TRBD2 (5 bases). CDR1 is SGHTA, CDR2 FQGTGA, per germline. The CDR3 spans 13 residues. Trimming stripped 2 bases from V and 6 bases from J, with 8 bases between. The variable domain in full, with the rest retrieved from reference TRBV7-3 and TRBJ2-1, is GAGVSQTPSNKVTEKGKYVELRCDPISGHTALYWYRQSLGQGPEFLIYFQGTGAADDSGLPNDRFFAVRPEGSVSTLKIQRTERGDSAVYLCASSLDAGNEQFFGPGTRLTVL.

CDR3 DNA: TGTGCCAGCAGCCGCCTCATGCGGGAGAGCACCGGGGAGCTGTTTTTT. Translating it yields CASSRLMRESTGELFF. The rearrangement uses TRBV14 and TRBJ2-2, with 7 positions matching TRBD2. Trimming removed 4 bases from V and 4 bases from J; junction bases left unmatched: 9. CDR1 SGHDN and CDR2 FVKESK come from the germline V gene. CDR3 length: 16 amino acids.

The genes are TRBV9 and TRBJ1-1, with a weak D call TRBD1 (5 bases). Trimming took off 0 bases at V and 5 bases at J, with 14 bases between the two ends. In germline, CDR1 is SGDLS, CDR2 YYNGEE. This CDR3 has 15 amino acids. The CDR3 DNA sequence: TGTGCCAGCAGCGTAGGGGCAGGGTTGGGGACTGAAGCTTTCTTT. Protein sequence: CASSVGAGLGTEAFF.

The V gene is TRBV9, the J gene TRBJ2-3; TRBD1 is a possible D gene (6 bases). Per germline, CDR1 SGDLS and CDR2 YYNGEE. V was clipped by 3 bases and J by 6 bases, with 14 bases between them. CDR3 size: 14 residues. As DNA, the CDR3 is TGTGCCAGCAGCGAGGACAGAGGTAGTGATACGCAGTATTTT. Protein sequence: CASSEDRGSDTQYF. Complete variable domain (other parts from reference TRBV9 and TRBJ2-3): DSGVTQTPKHLITATGQRVTLRCSPRSGDLSVYWYQQSLDQGLQFLIQYYNGEERAKGNILERFSAQQFPDLHSELNLSSLELGDSALYFCASSEDRGSDTQYFGPGTRLTVL.

The gene calls are TRBV29-1 and TRBJ2-2; TRBD1 is a possible D gene (6 bases). V was pared by 5 bases and J by 0 bases, with 7 bases between. The CDR3 consists of 13 residues. Germline CDR1 and CDR2: SQVTM and ANQGSEA. The CDR3 bases are TGCAGCGTTCGACAGGCGAACACCGGGGAGCTGTTTTTT. Translating it yields CSVRQANTGELFF.

CDR3 sequence reads: CASSLGSGSETQYF. DNA of the CDR3: TGCGCCAGCAGCTTGGGGTCTGGGTCCGAGACCCAGTACTTC. The chain couples TRBV5-1 to TRBJ2-5; the D is unclear. Germline V CDR1 and CDR2: SGHRS, YFSETQ. V shed 0 bases and J shed 5 bases, with 11 bases lying between them. This CDR3 is 14 amino acids long.

The chain combines TRBV7-6 with TRBJ1-5, with TRBD1 as a possible D gene (5 bases). Germline assignment: CDR1 SGHVS and CDR2 FNYEAQ. CDR3 length: 16 amino acids. The germline V and J ends were trimmed by 4 bases and 4 bases, with 17 bases remaining between them. The CDR3 DNA sequence: TGTGCCAGCAGCTCCCCGTTTCAGGGTGGTAATCAGCCCCAGCATTTT. Amino acid sequence: CASSSPFQGGNQPQHF.

This chain uses TRBV5-1 with TRBJ2-7, with 11 positions matching TRBD1. The CDR3 is made up of 15 amino acids. The J segment lost 2 bases and the V segment lost 3 bases, leaving 4 bases of the junction unmatched. CDR1 SGHRS and CDR2 YFSETQ come from the germline V gene. CDR3 amino acids: CASSWRTGGPYEQYF. CDR3 in DNA: TGCGCCAGCAGCTGGAGGACAGGGGGCCCCTACGAGCAGTACTTC.

This clone was observed once. This chain joins TRBV6-5 and TRBJ2-7; no clear D. The CDR3 length is 14 residues. Germline loops: CDR1 MNHEY, CDR2 SVGAGI. The V and J ends lost 2 bases and 0 bases respectively, with 8 bases between them. This CDR3 reads CASSYDVGSYEQYF. In DNA form, the CDR3 reads TGTGCCAGCAGTTACGATGTTGGCTCCTACGAGCAGTACTTC.

This chain uses TRBV7-9 with TRBJ2-1; D is tentatively TRBD1 or TRBD2 (5 bases each). This CDR3 has 16 amino acids. Germline V gene lookup returns CDR1 SEHNR and CDR2 FQNEAQ (reference sequence). Trimming pared 5 bases from V and 2 bases from J, leaving 16 bases between. The CDR3 DNA reads as TGTGCCAGCAGCGACGGGGCGGGTCCCACCTACAATGAGCAGTTCTTC. Residues: CASSDGAGPTYNEQFF.

The rearrangement links TRBV4-1 to TRBJ2-7; D is perhaps TRBD1 or TRBD2 (5 bases each). Trimming removed 2 bases from V and 6 bases from J, with 14 bases in between. The germline V gene encodes CDR1 MGHRA and CDR2 YSYEKL. This CDR3 spans 14 amino acids. The CDR3 protein is CASSQRNPGSEQYF. The CDR3, as DNA: TGCGCCAGCAGCCAAAGGAATCCAGGGAGCGAGCAGTACTTC.

The chain couples TRBV5-1 to TRBJ2-1; TRBD2 aligns across 13 bases. Germline V lookup: CDR1 SGHRS, CDR2 YFSETQ. The ends lost 0 bases at V and 4 bases at J; junction bases unmatched: 10. The CDR3 covers 19 residues. Here the CDR3 reads CASSLEMGLAGNSYNEQFF. The CDR3 nucleotides are TGCGCCAGCAGCTTGGAGATGGGACTAGCGGGGAACAGTTACAATGAGCAGTTCTTC.